One and the same sample provided the 24 T cell receptor beta chains below, sequenced in a study of blood T cell repertoires in COVID-19. Method: immunoSEQ multiplex PCR; TCRdb's copy keeps in-frame clones and lacks some. The data show 80,000 to 95,000 clones, under 85% seen once. The sequenced material came from peripheral blood. The receptor source for this set is a human donor in a cohort sampled during active COVID-19.

This clone appeared a single time. The V and J genes are TRBV30 and TRBJ2-7; TRBD1 might be the D (5 bases). CDR1 and CDR2 from the germline V gene are GTSNPN and SVGIG (reference sequence). The CDR3 loop spans 15 amino acids. The ends were cut back, 0 bases at V and 3 bases at J, with 15 bases in the middle. This CDR3 reads CAWSVRQHHLYEQYF. CDR3 in DNA: TGTGCCTGGAGTGTACGACAGCACCACCTCTACGAGCAGTACTTC. Drawing the rest from reference TRBV30 and TRBJ2-7, the complete variable domain is SQTIHQWPATLVQPVGSPLSLECTVEGTSNPNLYWYRQAAGRGLQLLFYSVGIGQISSEVPQNLSASRPQDRQFILSSKKLLLSDSGFYLCAWSVRQHHLYEQYFGPGTRLTVT.

With regard to this clone: The junction departs from germline at one end; a sequencing error may be responsible. The chain joins TRBV7-7 to TRBJ1-3, with TRBD1 identical over 9 bases. Germline V gene sequence: CDR1 SSHAT, CDR2 FNYEAQ (reference sequence). The CDR3 runs to 15 residues. CDR3 nucleotides: TGTGCTAGCAGCATAGGGACAGGGCTTGGAAACACCATATATTTT. It specifies CASSIGTGLGNTIYF. The entire variable domain, with the rest obtained from reference TRBV7-7 and TRBJ1-3, is as follows: GAGVSQSPRYKVTKRGQDVTLRCDPISSHATLYWYQQALGQGPEFLTYFNYEAQPDKSGLPSDRFSAERPEGSISTLTIQRTEQRDSAMYRCASSIGTGLGNTIYFGEGSWLTVV.

This clone was seen a single time. The chain uses TRBV9 and TRBJ2-3, with TRBD2 identical over 8 bases. The germline V gene has CDR1 SGDLS and CDR2 YYNGEE. V lost 4 bases, J lost 1 base, and 11 bases stayed unmatched. The CDR3 sequence is 17 residues long. The CDR3 DNA reads TGTGCCAGCAGCCCCAGTAATAACGGGGGGGGCACAGATACGCAGTATTTT. Its translation is CASSPSNNGGGTDTQYF.

The CDR3 DNA sequence: TGTGCCAGCAGCTTGGCCGGCGGATGGGAAGCTTTCTTT. It encodes CASSLAGGWEAFF. The chain employs TRBV5-4 and TRBJ1-1; D call uncertain. The CDR3 covers 13 residues. V shed 0 bases and J shed 8 bases, with 11 bases lying between them. Looked up from germline, CDR1 is SGHNT and CDR2 is YYREEE (reference sequence).

The chain recombines TRBV6-4 with TRBJ2-3; maybe TRBD2 (5 bases). Between the trimmed V and J ends, which lost 4 bases and 1 base, there was a span of 9 bases. The CDR3 covers 14 residues. Germline CDR1 and CDR2: MRHNA and SNTAGT. The CDR3 protein is CASSVLAGTDTQYF. CDR3 DNA: TGTGCCAGCAGTGTTCTAGCCGGCACAGATACGCAGTATTTT.

The genes are TRBV5-4 and TRBJ2-3; TRBD2 matches at 7 bases. In germline, CDR1 is SGHNT, CDR2 YYREEE (reference sequence). V shed 2 bases, J shed 7 bases, and the junction held 13 bases outside the gene matches. CDR3 length equals 16 residues. The CDR3 nucleotides are TGTGCCAGCAGCTTATCGCGGGAGCTACCCCTCAATACGCAGTATTTT. Translation: CASSLSRELPLNTQYF.

The chain has TRBV18 and TRBJ2-3; 7 bases align to TRBD1. V was pared by 2 bases and J by 3 bases, with 8 bases of the junction left unmatched. The CDR3 spans 16 residues. From germline, CDR1 is KGHSH and CDR2 LQKENI. CDR3 amino acids: CASSPLRQGWTDTQYF. CDR3 nucleotide sequence: TGTGCCAGCTCACCATTACGACAGGGTTGGACAGATACGCAGTATTTT.

This clone is a singleton in its sample. This chain uses TRBV7-2 with TRBJ1-1; 12 nucleotides agree with TRBD1. Germline assignment: CDR1 SGHTA and CDR2 FQGNSA. Trimming removed 5 bases from V and 3 bases from J; junction bases left unmatched: 7. The CDR3 loop spans 16 amino acids. As DNA, the CDR3 is TGTGCCAGCAGCCCACCGGGACAGGGGGCTGACACTGAAGCTTTCTTT. It codes for CASSPPGQGADTEAFF.

The rearrangement links TRBV5-5 to TRBJ2-6, with 7 bases lining up with TRBD1. This CDR3 has 18 residues. Germline V gene lookup returns CDR1 SGHKS and CDR2 YYEKEE (reference sequence). Losses at the gene ends were 2 bases for V and 0 bases for J; bases not matched to a gene: 8. For the CDR3, the DNA is TGTGCCAGCAGCTTTCAACCGGGACAGACCTCTGGGGCCAACGTCCTGACTTTC. Its translation: CASSFQPGQTSGANVLTF.

The chain recombines TRBV30 with TRBJ2-7; TRBD1 matches 9 bases. V was clipped by 3 bases and J by 5 bases; unmatched bases: 8. Germline assignment: CDR1 GTSNPN and CDR2 SVGIG (reference sequence). The CDR3 loop spans 14 amino acids. CDR3 region: CAWRGGQGWNEQYF. Here the CDR3 DNA reads TGTGCCTGGAGGGGCGGACAGGGGTGGAACGAGCAGTACTTC.

The chain uses TRBV5-1 and TRBJ2-5; 7 bases are shared with TRBD1. The length of the CDR3 is 15 residues. Germline CDR1 is SGHRS and CDR2 is YFSETQ. The junction had 7 bases not matched to a gene; V was cut back by 4 bases and J by 1 base. Written as DNA, the CDR3 is TGCGCCAGCAGCCATCTTCCAGGGGGCCAAGAGACCCAGTACTTC. Translating gives CASSHLPGGQETQYF. The full variable domain, with the rest looked up from reference TRBV5-1 and TRBJ2-5, is KAGVTQTPRYLIKTRGQQVTLSCSPISGHRSVSWYQQTPGQGLQFLFEYFSETQRNKGNFPGRFSGRQFSNSRSEMNVSTLELGDSALYLCASSHLPGGQETQYFGPGTRLLVL.

The chain combines TRBV5-1 with TRBJ2-3; TRBD2 aligns across 10 bases. CDR1 and CDR2 (germline): SGHRS, YFSETQ. This CDR3 contains 15 residues. V shed 5 bases, J shed 8 bases, and the junction held 11 bases outside the gene matches. DNA for the CDR3: TGCGCCAGCAGAGCTACTAGCGGGGCCCTGGGTACGCAGTATTTT. Translating gives CASRATSGALGTQYF.

This clone was picked up a small number of times. The chain couples TRBV12-5 to TRBJ1-1, with D unclear. Germline CDR1 reads LGHNT; CDR2 reads FRNRAP. The CDR3 consists of 13 residues. V dropped 6 bases and J dropped 1 base, with 9 bases sitting between them. The CDR3 DNA sequence: TGTGCTAGTGGCCCCGGAGGGAACACTGAAGCTTTCTTT. Translation: CASGPGGNTEAFF.

The genes are TRBV29-1 and TRBJ1-4, with unresolved D. CDR3 length: 13 residues. CDR1 SQVTM and CDR2 ANQGSEA come from the germline V gene. The CDR3 reads CIKIEGDNEKLFF. CDR3 nucleotide sequence: TGCATCAAAATCGAGGGAGATAATGAAAAACTGTTTTTT.

V usage is TRBV6-5 and J usage is TRBJ1-1; 8 bases match TRBD1. The ends lost 8 bases at V and 5 bases at J; junction bases unmatched: 7. The CDR3 is 13 residues long. Germline V gene lookup returns CDR1 MNHEY and CDR2 SVGAGI. CDR3 in amino acids: CASSSQGATEAFF. As DNA, the CDR3 is TGTGCCAGCTCCAGTCAGGGGGCGACTGAAGCTTTCTTT.

The rearrangement joins TRBV3-1 (or the pseudogene TRBV3-2) to TRBJ1-4; D gene ambiguous. Trimming cost V 2 bases and J 0 bases, with 10 bases left between them. Per germline, CDR1 LGHDT and CDR2 YNNKEL (reference sequence). The CDR3 is 16 residues long. The CDR3 protein is CASSQSTSATNEKLFF. CDR3 coding DNA: TGTGCCAGCAGCCAATCAACAAGCGCAACTAATGAAAAACTGTTTTTT.

The chain carries TRBV11-2 and TRBJ1-2; TRBD1 matches at 7 bases. Per the germline V gene, CDR1 is SGHAT and CDR2 is FQNNGV. The CDR3 extends over 14 amino acids. Germline trimming cut 6 bases from V and 4 bases from J; bases unmatched to any gene: 8. CDR3 residues: CASSHTGTAYGYTF. The CDR3 DNA sequence: TGTGCCAGCAGTCATACTGGGACAGCCTATGGCTACACCTTC.

The chain is built from TRBV10-3 and TRBJ2-7; 9 nucleotides align to TRBD2. CDR1 is ENHRY, CDR2 SYGVKD, per germline. The ends lost 2 bases at V and 2 bases at J; junction bases unmatched: 13. CDR3 length: 18 amino acids. The CDR3 is CAISEEGRGAGGTYEQYF. Written as DNA, the CDR3 is TGTGCCATCAGTGAGGAGGGAAGAGGAGCGGGAGGAACCTACGAGCAGTACTTC.

The V and J genes are TRBV19 and TRBJ2-1, with 8 bases identical to TRBD2. CDR1 is LNHDA and CDR2 is SQIVND in the germline V gene (reference sequence). The length of the CDR3 is 13 residues. With 0 bases clipped from V and 15 bases from J, the junction kept 7 bases outside the gene matches. The CDR3: CASSIDRGGGLFF. The CDR3 coding sequence is TGTGCCAGTAGTATAGATAGAGGCGGGGGGTTGTTCTTC.

This rearrangement joins TRBV19 to TRBJ1-2; D is unclear. In germline, CDR1 is LNHDA, CDR2 SQIVND (reference sequence). V lost 3 bases, J lost 0 bases, and 5 bases lay in between. This CDR3 has 13 amino acids. CDR3: CASSIGSNYGYTF. The CDR3 nucleotides read TGTGCCAGTAGTATCGGTTCTAACTATGGCTACACCTTC.

This chain uses TRBV27 with TRBJ1-2; D may be TRBD1 (6 bases). CDR1 is MNHEY and CDR2 is SMNVEV in the germline V gene (reference sequence). V lost 5 bases and J lost 8, with 27 bases in between. The CDR3 runs to 17 residues. The CDR3 DNA is TGTGCCAGCAGTCCCCCAGGGGTTACAGGGACGCCCCGGGGCTACACCTTC. This translates into CASSPPGVTGTPRGYTF.

This sequence joins TRBV7-8 and TRBJ1-6; TRBD1 is a possible D gene (5 bases). CDR3 length equals 14 residues. CDR1 is SGHVS, CDR2 FQNEAQ, per germline. The V end lost 3 bases, the J end lost 6 bases, and 9 bases lay between the germline ends. The chain's CDR3 is CASSFPGPNSPLHF. DNA of the CDR3: TGTGCCAGCAGCTTCCCAGGGCCTAATTCACCCCTCCACTTT.

CDR3 protein: CASSSLEGRDGEQFF. In DNA form, the CDR3 reads TGTGCCAGCAGCTCCCTGGAGGGGCGGGATGGTGAGCAGTTCTTC. The chain is built from TRBV7-9 and TRBJ2-1; D might be TRBD2 (6 bases). Trimming took 4 bases from V and 9 from J, leaving 19 bases between them. The length of the CDR3 is 15 residues. CDR1 is SEHNR, CDR2 FQNEAQ, per germline (reference sequence).

V and J are TRBV12-5 and TRBJ2-3, with 12 positions matching TRBD2. The CDR3 runs to 16 residues. V shed 4 bases and J 8 bases; nucleotides not matched to a gene: 10. Germline CDR1 and CDR2: LGHNT and FRNRAP. The CDR3 sequence is CASGSGLAGGGGTQYF. CDR3 nucleotides: TGTGCTAGTGGTTCGGGACTAGCGGGCGGCGGAGGTACGCAGTATTTT. Drawing the rest from reference TRBV12-5 and TRBJ2-3, the complete variable domain is DARVTQTPRHKVTEMGQEVTMRCQPILGHNTVFWYRQTMMQGLELLAYFRNRAPLDDSGMPKDRFSAEMPDATLATLKIQPSEPRDSAVYFCASGSGLAGGGGTQYFGPGTRLTVL.